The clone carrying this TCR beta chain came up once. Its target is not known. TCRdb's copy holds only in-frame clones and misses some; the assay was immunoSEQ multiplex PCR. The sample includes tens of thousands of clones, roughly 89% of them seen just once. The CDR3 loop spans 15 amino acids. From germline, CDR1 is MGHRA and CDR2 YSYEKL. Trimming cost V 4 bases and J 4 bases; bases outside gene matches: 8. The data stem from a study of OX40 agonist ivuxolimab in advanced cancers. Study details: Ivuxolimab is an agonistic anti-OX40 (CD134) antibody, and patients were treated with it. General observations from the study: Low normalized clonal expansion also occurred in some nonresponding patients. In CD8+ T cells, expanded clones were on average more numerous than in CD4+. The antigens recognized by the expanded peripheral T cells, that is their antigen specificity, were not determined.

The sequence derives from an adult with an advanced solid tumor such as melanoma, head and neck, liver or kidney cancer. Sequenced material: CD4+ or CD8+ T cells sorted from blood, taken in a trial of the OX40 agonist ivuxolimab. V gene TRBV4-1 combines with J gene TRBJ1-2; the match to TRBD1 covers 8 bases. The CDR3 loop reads CASSPLGQGPYGYTF. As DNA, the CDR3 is TGCGCCAGCAGCCCTCTCGGACAGGGCCCCTATGGCTACACCTTC.